This T cell receptor beta chain was captured in a study of metastatic and nonmetastatic thyroid tumors. General study points: Significantly higher TCR beta diversity was reportedly seen in malignant thyroid tumors than benign nodules, in blood and tumor.

Each patient came to thyroid surgery without any prior treatment (of any kind). In its sample, this clone was seen a few times. Its antigen is as yet unknown. The authors' processing: To classify distant metastasis in papillary thyroid cancer, a model was built from CDR3 differences across clinicopathological groups. TCRdb reanalyzed the PCR reads via MiXCR. The V and J calls, along with clone size, are taken from TCRdb and not from the paper's own processing. The sample lists tens of thousands of clones, roughly a quarter occurring once. With V trimmed by 0 bases and J by 13 bases, 5 bases remained unmatched. Germline CDR1 is MNHEY and CDR2 is SVGEGT. The CDR3 is made up of 13 amino acids.

The source material was tumor tissue. The V call is TRBV6-2 or TRBV6-3, the J call TRBJ1-1; 10 bases align to TRBD1. This clonotype was obtained from a female donor with papillary thyroid cancer or a benign thyroid nodule (not recorded which). Some clones in this sample may be carry-over from other donors' samples. The CDR3: CASSYSDRGLDFF. CDR3 coding DNA: TGTGCCAGCAGTTACTCCGACAGGGGGCTGGATTTCTTT.